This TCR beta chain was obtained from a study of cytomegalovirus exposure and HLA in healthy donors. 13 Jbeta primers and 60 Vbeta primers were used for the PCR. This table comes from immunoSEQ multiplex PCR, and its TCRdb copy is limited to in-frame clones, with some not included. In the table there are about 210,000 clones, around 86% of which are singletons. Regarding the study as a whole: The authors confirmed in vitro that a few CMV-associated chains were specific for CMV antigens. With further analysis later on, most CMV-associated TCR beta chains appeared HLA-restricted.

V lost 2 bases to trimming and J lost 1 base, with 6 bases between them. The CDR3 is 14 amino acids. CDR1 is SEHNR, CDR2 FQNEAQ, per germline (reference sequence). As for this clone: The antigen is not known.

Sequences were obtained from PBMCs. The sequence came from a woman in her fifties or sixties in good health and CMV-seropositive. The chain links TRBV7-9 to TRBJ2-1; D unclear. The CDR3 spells CASSLRLSYNEQFF. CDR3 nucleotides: TGTGCCAGCAGCTTACGGTTGTCCTACAATGAGCAGTTCTTC. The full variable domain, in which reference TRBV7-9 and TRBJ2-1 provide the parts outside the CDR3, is DTGVSQNPRHKITKRGQNVTFRCDPISEHNRLYWYRQTLGQGPEFLTYFQNEAQLEKSRLLSDRFSAERPKGSFSTLEIQRTEQGDSAMYLCASSLRLSYNEQFFGPGTRLTVL.